The clone carrying this T cell receptor beta chain has a handful of counts. One end of the junction is discordant with germline, which a read error may explain. This record comes from a study of blood T cell repertoires in COVID-19. Using immunoSEQ multiplex PCR, the repertoire was profiled, and TCRdb retains in-frame clones only, with some absent. Of 250,000 to 350,000 clones in the sample, about 89% were seen once. From germline, CDR1 is SSHAT and CDR2 FNYEAQ (reference sequence). The CDR3 has 10 amino acids. The sample consisted of peripheral blood. The receptor's source is a woman aged 45-65 years who had recovered from COVID-19. This sequence joins TRBV7-7 and TRBJ2-7; D remains unclear. For the CDR3, the DNA is TGTGCTAGCAGCTTAGTTTACAGGTACTTC. This encodes CASSLVYRYF.